This T cell receptor beta chain was identified during a study of identical twins. The V and J ends lost 2 bases and 13 bases respectively, with 13 bases between them. The CDR3 is 12 amino acids. The germline V gene has CDR1 SGHRS and CDR2 YFSETQ. One entry per CDR3 protein, called by TCRdb with MiXCR from the 5' RACE reads. The table has fewer than 900,000 distinct CDR3 sequences, 15% to 20% seen once. Another study also made use of these data, one on T cells expressing NK-cell markers.

Specimen: PBMCs. The receptor comes from a woman aged 18-29 years in good health. The chain carries TRBV5-1 and TRBJ2-1; D perhaps matches TRBD1 (5 bases). Here the CDR3 DNA reads TGCGCCAGCAGCTTCTCCGGTGGACAACAGTTCTTC. Translating it yields CASSFSGGQQFF.